The 31 T cell receptor beta chains below were found in one sample sequenced in a study of OX40 agonist ivuxolimab in advanced cancers. Sequencing used immunoSEQ multiplex PCR; TCRdb keeps in-frame clones, though not all of them. The table records about 110,000 clones, about 91% of them present only once. The sample here was CD4+ or CD8+ T cells sorted from blood, taken in a trial of the OX40 agonist ivuxolimab. The receptors shown here come from an adult with an advanced solid tumor such as melanoma, head and neck, liver or kidney cancer.

With regard to this clone: The junction departs from germline at one end; a sequencing error may be responsible. The chain uses TRBV7-7 and TRBJ2-5; TRBD2 matches 7 bases. The CDR3 runs 14 residues. Per the germline V gene, CDR1 is SSHAT and CDR2 is FNYEAQ (reference sequence). CDR3 region: CASSSHGGSETQYF. The CDR3 DNA follows: TGTGCTAGCAGCTCCCACGGGGGGTCGGAGACCCAGTACTTC. Variable domain in full (rest from reference TRBV7-7 and TRBJ2-5): GAGVSQSPRYKVTKRGQDVTLRCDPISSHATLYWYQQALGQGPEFLTYFNYEAQPDKSGLPSDRFSAERPEGSISTLTIQRTEQRDSAMYRCASSSHGGSETQYFGPGTRLLVL.

The V and J genes are TRBV19 and TRBJ2-3; 10 nucleotides match TRBD2. Trimming took 5 bases from V and 2 from J; bases not matched to a gene: 7. The CDR3 is 16 residues long. From germline, CDR1 is LNHDA and CDR2 SQIVND (reference sequence). CDR3 in DNA: TGTGCCAGTAGTTTCCCAGCGGGGGGGAACACAGATACGCAGTATTTT. Protein product: CASSFPAGGNTDTQYF.

V gene TRBV18 combines with J gene TRBJ1-1; D gene ambiguous. V was trimmed by 6 bases and J by 5 bases, leaving 16 bases between them. There are 14 residues in the CDR3. Germline CDR1 and CDR2: KGHSH and LQKENI. For the CDR3, the DNA is TGTGCCAGCTCGCCGACACCAATGAGGACTGAAGCTTTCTTT. The encoded protein is CASSPTPMRTEAFF. Looking up the rest from reference TRBV18 and TRBJ1-1 gives the full variable domain: NAGVMQNPRHLVRRRGQEARLRCSPMKGHSHVYWYRQLPEEGLKFMVYLQKENIIDESGMPKERFSAEFPKEGPSILRIQQVVRGDSAAYFCASSPTPMRTEAFFGQGTRLTVV.

The V gene is TRBV7-8, the J gene TRBJ2-1, with D uncertain. The V end was cut by 5 bases, the J end by 9 bases, with 17 bases between. The CDR3 has 14 residues. Germline CDR1 is SGHVS and CDR2 is FQNEAQ. CDR3 in DNA: TGTGCCAGCAGCCTCCAGACCCGTTCCGGTGAGCAGTTCTTC. Encoded protein: CASSLQTRSGEQFF.

This chain joins TRBV10-3 and TRBJ1-1, with a possible D match to TRBD1 (5 bases). V was shortened by 7 bases and J by 4 bases, with 13 bases between the two germline ends. CDR3 length: 13 residues. CDR1 is ENHRY, CDR2 SYGVKD, per germline. In DNA, the CDR3 is TGTGCCATCACCATCGACGGGACCACTGAAGCTTTCTTT. Amino acid sequence: CAITIDGTTEAFF.

In its sample, this clone was seen once. The rearrangement links TRBV5-6 to TRBJ2-1; 9 bases are shared with TRBD1. The CDR3 covers 17 residues. Germline CDR1 reads SGHDT; CDR2 reads YYEEEE. V shed 4 bases and J 5 bases; nucleotides not matched to a gene: 13. CDR3 residues: CASSPRFGQGIHNEQFF. The CDR3 region has the DNA TGTGCCAGCAGCCCGAGATTTGGACAGGGGATTCACAATGAGCAGTTCTTC.

V gene TRBV6-5 combines with J gene TRBJ2-5; maybe TRBD2 (6 bases). Germline V CDR1 and CDR2: MNHEY, SVGAGI. CDR3 size: 12 residues. V lost 6 bases to trimming and J lost 2 bases, with 7 bases between them. This chain's CDR3 is CASRGGQETQYF. CDR3 coding DNA: TGTGCCAGCAGGGGGGGTCAAGAGACCCAGTACTTC.

V usage is TRBV5-8 and J usage is TRBJ1-6, with D perhaps matching TRBD1 (5 bases). The CDR3 covers 14 residues. Per the germline V gene, CDR1 is SGHTS and CDR2 is YDEGEE. Trimming cost V 5 bases and J 4 bases, with 10 bases left between them. CDR3 in amino acids: CASSSDRYNSPLHF. In DNA, the CDR3 is TGTGCCAGCAGTTCTGACAGATATAATTCACCCCTCCACTTT. The entire variable domain, with the rest obtained from reference TRBV5-8 and TRBJ1-6, is as follows: EAGVTQSPTHLIKTRGQQATLRCSPISGHTSVYWYQQALGLGLQFLLWYDEGEERNRGNFPPRFSGRQFPNYSSELNVNALELEDSALYLCASSSDRYNSPLHFGNGTRLTVT.

This chain uses TRBV2 with TRBJ2-5; D uncertain. The assigned J gene may be wrong: the sequence end matches TRBJ2-7 better. CDR1 is SNHLY, CDR2 FYNNEI, per germline. The CDR3 runs 11 residues. Here the CDR3 DNA reads TGTGCCAGCAGTGTACCCGCCGAGCAGTACTTC. Translated, it gives CASSVPAEQYF.

The chain couples TRBV19 to TRBJ2-7; TRBD2 matches at 8 bases. This CDR3 is built from 18 residues. V shed 6 bases, J shed 4 bases, and the junction held 20 bases outside the gene matches. Germline values: CDR1 LNHDA, CDR2 SQIVND (reference sequence). The CDR3 region has the DNA TGTGCCAGTAGCCACGCCCCGATCGACCGGGGGGGAGATTACGAGCAGTACTTC. This codes for CASSHAPIDRGGDYEQYF.

This clone appeared once. The rearrangement uses TRBV6-1 and TRBJ2-1, with 12 positions matching TRBD2. Germline V CDR1 and CDR2: MNHNS, SASEGT. The CDR3 has 15 residues. Trimming at V came to 5 bases and at J to 9 bases, leaving 8 bases not matched to a gene. The CDR3 DNA reads as TGTGCCAGCAGTACCGGGACTAGCGGGCGCAGTGAGCAGTTCTTC. It is translated as CASSTGTSGRSEQFF.

The chain is built from TRBV4-2 and TRBJ1-5, with D tentatively TRBD1 (6 bases). Trimming took off 2 bases at V and 1 base at J, with 12 bases between the two ends. The CDR3 is 16 amino acids. CDR1 and CDR2 from the germline V gene are LGHNA and YNFKEQ. The DNA of the CDR3 is TGTGCCAGCAGCCAAACCCCCGGACAGAGCAATCAGCCCCAGCATTTT. This sequence encodes CASSQTPGQSNQPQHF.

The chain uses TRBV7-2 and TRBJ2-5; D gene uncertain. The CDR3 contains 14 residues. The germline V gene has CDR1 SGHTA and CDR2 FQGNSA. Between the trimmed V and J ends, which lost 3 bases and 5 bases, there was a span of 13 bases. The CDR3 region has the DNA TGTGCCAGCAGCTTGAAAGGTAGTACGGAGACCCAGTACTTC. This encodes CASSLKGSTETQYF. Together with reference TRBV7-2 and TRBJ2-5, the CDR3 gives the full variable domain: GAGVSQSPSNKVTEKGKDVELRCDPISGHTALYWYRQSLGQGLEFLIYFQGNSAPDKSGLPSDRFSAERTGGSVSTLTIQRTQQEDSAVYLCASSLKGSTETQYFGPGTRLLVL.

This chain joins TRBV4-2 and TRBJ1-4; 8 bases line up with TRBD1. V shed 0 bases and J 8 bases; nucleotides not matched to a gene: 5. The germline V gene has CDR1 LGHNA and CDR2 YNFKEQ. This CDR3 region has 15 residues. This chain's CDR3 is CASSQDGTGGEKLFF. CDR3 sequence (DNA): TGTGCCAGCAGCCAAGATGGGACAGGCGGGGAAAAACTGTTTTTT.

The chain couples TRBV29-1 to TRBJ2-1; tentative D call: TRBD1 (6 bases). The germline gives CDR1 SQVTM, CDR2 ANQGSEA. With 5 bases removed from V and 6 bases from J, the gap between germline ends came to 11 bases. The CDR3 extends over 12 amino acids. The CDR3 region is CSVLLGANEQFF. CDR3 bases: TGCAGCGTTTTATTGGGGGCCAATGAGCAGTTCTTC.

V usage is TRBV6-5 and J usage is TRBJ2-5, with D possibly matching TRBD1 (5 bases). The CDR3 sequence is 14 residues long. Germline V gene sequence: CDR1 MNHEY, CDR2 SVGAGI. Between the trimmed V and J ends, which lost 2 bases and 1 base, there was a span of 8 bases. The CDR3, as DNA: TGTGCCAGCAGTTACAGGGGCGGCCAAGAGACCCAGTACTTC. This codes for CASSYRGGQETQYF.

In nucleotides, the CDR3 is TGTGCCAGTAGACAGGGACAGGCTGGCGCAGATACGCAGTATTTT. Residues: CASRQGQAGADTQYF. The chain is built from TRBV19 and TRBJ2-3; the match to TRBD1 covers 8 bases. CDR3 length: 15 amino acids. Germline CDR1 LNHDA, CDR2 SQIVND (reference sequence). Trimming removed 6 bases from V and 4 bases from J; junction bases left unmatched: 9.

The rearrangement uses TRBV9 and TRBJ1-5, with D unclear. CDR1 and CDR2 from the germline V gene are SGDLS and YYNGEE. This CDR3 has 14 residues. V dropped 3 bases and J dropped 6 bases, with 13 bases sitting between them. The CDR3 coding sequence is TGTGCCAGCAGCGCACATATGTATGGTCAGCCCCAGCATTTT. Protein product: CASSAHMYGQPQHF. Full variable domain (outside the CDR3, taken from reference TRBV9 and TRBJ1-5): DSGVTQTPKHLITATGQRVTLRCSPRSGDLSVYWYQQSLDQGLQFLIQYYNGEERAKGNILERFSAQQFPDLHSELNLSSLELGDSALYFCASSAHMYGQPQHFGDGTRLSIL.

The table lists this clone with a count of one. This chain joins TRBV30 and TRBJ2-7; D is ambiguous. CDR1 and CDR2 (germline): GTSNPN, SVGIG (reference sequence). V shed 7 bases and J shed 2 bases, with 12 bases lying between them. The CDR3 sequence is 12 residues long. The CDR3 sequence: CALTVYPYEQYF. CDR3 DNA sequence: TGTGCCTTGACCGTTTATCCCTACGAGCAGTACTTC. Full variable domain (outside the CDR3, taken from reference TRBV30 and TRBJ2-7): SQTIHQWPATLVQPVGSPLSLECTVEGTSNPNLYWYRQAAGRGLQLLFYSVGIGQISSEVPQNLSASRPQDRQFILSSKKLLLSDSGFYLCALTVYPYEQYFGPGTRLTVT.

This clone came up once. The chain links TRBV13 to TRBJ2-5; D might be TRBD2 (5 bases). The germline gives CDR1 PRHDT, CDR2 FYEKMQ (reference sequence). V was pared by 1 base and J by 1 base, with 10 bases between. This CDR3 is built from 15 residues. CDR3 amino acids: CASSLAGWGQETQYF. CDR3 DNA sequence: TGTGCCAGCAGCTTAGCGGGGTGGGGCCAAGAGACCCAGTACTTC. The whole variable domain, filled in from reference TRBV13 and TRBJ2-5, reads AAGVIQSPRHLIKEKRETATLKCYPIPRHDTVYWYQQGPGQDPQFLISFYEKMQSDKGSIPDRFSAQQFSDYHSELNMSSLELGDSALYFCASSLAGWGQETQYFGPGTRLLVL.

The rearrangement links TRBV10-3 to TRBJ1-5; the match to TRBD1 covers 9 bases. This CDR3 has 18 residues. Germline CDR1 reads ENHRY; CDR2 reads SYGVKD. V lost 4 bases to trimming and J lost 0 bases; unmatched junction nucleotides: 10. CDR3 protein: CAISGAAQGQGSNQPQHF. As DNA, the CDR3 is TGTGCCATCAGTGGGGCCGCTCAGGGACAGGGTAGCAATCAGCCCCAGCATTTT.

V usage is TRBV7-8 and J usage is TRBJ2-1; D is uncertain. The CDR3 has 15 amino acids. V lost 1 base and J 0 bases, leaving 7 bases between the germline ends. Germline-derived CDR1 and CDR2 are SGHVS and FQNEAQ. The CDR3 loop is CASSLGPNSYNEQFF. The DNA for the CDR3 is TGTGCCAGCAGCTTAGGTCCGAACTCCTACAATGAGCAGTTCTTC.

The rearrangement links TRBV18 to TRBJ2-2; tentative D call: TRBD2 (6 bases). V was pared by 3 bases and J by 3 bases, with 26 bases between. Germline V gives CDR1 KGHSH, CDR2 LQKENI. This CDR3 spans 20 amino acids. The CDR3 nucleotides are TGTGCCAGCTCACCCCCCCGTGGCCGATTGGAGGGGTCATACACCGGGGAGCTGTTTTTT. Translated: CASSPPRGRLEGSYTGELFF.

This chain links TRBV18 with TRBJ2-1; 13 positions match TRBD2. The V and J ends lost 0 bases and 4 bases, in that order; junction bases with no gene match: 9. Germline V gene data show CDR1 as KGHSH and CDR2 as LQKENI. This CDR3 region has 19 residues. The CDR3 spells CASSPPLLAGGRSYNEQFF. Written as DNA, the CDR3 is TGTGCCAGCTCACCACCACTACTAGCGGGGGGGCGTTCATACAATGAGCAGTTCTTC.

The chain is built from TRBV4-3 and TRBJ1-2, with D possibly TRBD1 on 5 matching bases. The CDR3 extends over 13 amino acids. V dropped 2 bases and J dropped 7 bases, with 11 bases sitting between them. Germline V gives CDR1 LGHNA, CDR2 YSLEER. The CDR3 DNA reads TGCGCCAGCAGCCAAACAGGAAGAATTGGCTACACCTTC. Amino acid sequence: CASSQTGRIGYTF.

V is TRBV7-6 and J is TRBJ2-5; D gene unclear. V dropped 2 bases and J dropped 2 bases, with 12 bases sitting between them. The CDR3 consists of 15 residues. Germline V CDR1 and CDR2: SGHVS, FNYEAQ. The CDR3 nucleotides are TGTGCCAGCAGCTTATCCCCCGGAAGTCAAGAGACCCAGTACTTC. Its translation is CASSLSPGSQETQYF.

This clone came up once. V usage is TRBV10-1 and J usage is TRBJ2-3, with D perhaps matching TRBD1 (5 bases). This CDR3 contains 16 residues. V was pared by 6 bases and J by 1 base, with 17 bases between. Germline CDR1 is WNHNN and CDR2 is SYGVQD (reference sequence). The CDR3 sequence: CASSPAGRAGTDTQYF. CDR3 nucleotides: TGCGCCAGCAGCCCGGCCGGCAGGGCCGGCACAGATACGCAGTATTTT.

V and J are TRBV10-2 and TRBJ1-2, with TRBD1 matching 7 bases. The CDR3 spans 13 residues. CDR1 is WSHSY and CDR2 is SAAADI in the germline V gene. V trimming: 8 bases; J trimming: 3 bases; junction bases outside the gene matches: 6. This CDR3 is CASSGGEYYGYTF. The CDR3 bases are TGCGCCAGCTCAGGGGGTGAATACTATGGCTACACCTTC.

The chain combines TRBV19 with TRBJ2-1; TRBD1 might be the D (6 bases). The ends were cut back, 9 bases at V and 8 bases at J, with 11 bases in the middle. Germline V gene data show CDR1 as LNHDA and CDR2 as SQIVND (reference sequence). The CDR3 has 11 amino acids. CDR3 protein: CASQNRDEQFF. The CDR3 DNA follows: TGTGCCAGCCAAAACAGGGATGAGCAGTTCTTC.

The chain couples TRBV11-3 to TRBJ1-2; TRBD1 matches 9 bases. CDR3 length equals 14 residues. The germline V gene encodes CDR1 SGHNT and CDR2 YENEEA. The trim removed 5 bases at V and 2 bases at J, leaving 3 bases unmatched. The CDR3 protein is CASSTGTGNYGYTF. CDR3 nucleotide sequence: TGTGCCAGCAGCACCGGGACAGGGAACTATGGCTACACCTTC.

This chain connects TRBV5-4 to TRBJ2-5; 13 nucleotides line up with TRBD2. V was pared by 4 bases and J by 5 bases, with 8 bases of the junction left unmatched. Germline V gene data show CDR1 as SGHNT and CDR2 as YYREEE (reference sequence). The length of the CDR3 is 16 residues. The CDR3 bases are TGTGCCAGCAGCCCCTCACTAGCGGGGGGGTTTGAGACCCAGTACTTC. This translates into CASSPSLAGGFETQYF.